This record concerns one T cell receptor beta chain sequence. The data stem from a study of blood T cell repertoires in COVID-19. Study context: Acute-phase and convalescent COVID-19 samples originated in the United States, Italy and Spain. PBMCs, B-cell-depleted T cells, or T cells provided the cDNA or gDNA that made up the material.

Some clones are missing from TCRdb's copy, which holds only in-frame ones; the method was immunoSEQ multiplex PCR. The table lists tens of thousands of clones, roughly 87% of them singletons. Sequencing was performed on peripheral blood. The clonotype comes from a woman aged 50 to 65 with active or convalescent COVID-19.

CDR3 sequence: CASSVDKETQYF. The DNA of the CDR3 is TGTGCCAGCAGCGTGGACAAAGAGACCCAGTACTTC. This chain joins TRBV9 and TRBJ2-5; tentative D call: TRBD1 (5 bases). V was cut by 2 bases and J by 3 bases, with 5 bases left in between. CDR3 length equals 12 residues. CDR1 is SGDLS, CDR2 YYNGEE, per germline.